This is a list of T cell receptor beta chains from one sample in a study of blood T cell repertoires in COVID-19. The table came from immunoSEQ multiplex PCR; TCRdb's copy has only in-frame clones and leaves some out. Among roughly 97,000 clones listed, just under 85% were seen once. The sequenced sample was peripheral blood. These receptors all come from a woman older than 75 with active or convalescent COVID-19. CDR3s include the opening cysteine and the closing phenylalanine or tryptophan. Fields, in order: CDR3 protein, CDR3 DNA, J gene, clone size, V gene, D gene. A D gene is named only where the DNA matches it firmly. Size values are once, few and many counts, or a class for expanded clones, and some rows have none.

cdr3_aa: CASSSQAISSEAFF
cdr3_nt: TGTGCCAGTAGTTCCCAAGCGATAAGTTCTGAAGCTTTCTTT
j_call: TRBJ1-1
clone_size: once
v_call: TRBV19
d_call: NA

cdr3_aa: CAISVGTDQPQHF
cdr3_nt: TGTGCCATCAGCGTTGGGACAGATCAGCCCCAGCATTTT
j_call: TRBJ1-5
clone_size: NA
v_call: TRBV10-3
d_call: TRBD1

cdr3_aa: CAISDRAGMNTEAFF
cdr3_nt: TGTGCCATCAGCGACAGGGCGGGGATGAACACTGAAGCTTTCTTT
j_call: TRBJ1-1
clone_size: NA
v_call: TRBV10-3
d_call: TRBD1

cdr3_aa: CASSSDRFNYGYTF
cdr3_nt: TGTGCCAGCAGCTCCGACAGGTTTAACTATGGCTACACCTTC
j_call: TRBJ1-2
clone_size: once
v_call: TRBV7-9
d_call: NA

cdr3_aa: CASSVAGQGNTEAFF
cdr3_nt: TGTGCCAGCAGCGTAGCGGGACAGGGGAACACTGAAGCTTTCTTT
j_call: TRBJ1-1
clone_size: NA
v_call: TRBV9
d_call: TRBD1

cdr3_aa: CASRAQGNTEAFF
cdr3_nt: TGTGCCAGCAGAGCTCAGGGAAACACTGAAGCTTTCTTT
j_call: TRBJ1-1
clone_size: NA
v_call: TRBV27
d_call: NA

cdr3_aa: CAIRSSGGNTEAFF
cdr3_nt: TGTGCCATCAGGTCTAGCGGGGGCAACACTGAAGCTTTCTTT
j_call: TRBJ1-1
clone_size: NA
v_call: TRBV10-3
d_call: NA

cdr3_aa: CASSQGVKTDTQYF
cdr3_nt: TGTGCCAGCAGTCAGGGGGTAAAGACAGATACGCAGTATTTT
j_call: TRBJ2-3
clone_size: NA
v_call: TRBV2
d_call: TRBD1

cdr3_aa: CASSRQTNNQPQHF
cdr3_nt: TGTGCCAGCAGTCGACAGACGAACAATCAGCCCCAGCATTTT
j_call: TRBJ1-5
clone_size: NA
v_call: TRBV6-2/TRBV6-3
d_call: NA

cdr3_aa: CASSVEGGPEQYF
cdr3_nt: TGTGCCAGCAGCGTAGAGGGGGGGCCCGAGCAGTACTTC
j_call: TRBJ2-7
clone_size: NA
v_call: TRBV9
d_call: NA

cdr3_aa: CASSYTNTGELFF
cdr3_nt: TGTGCCAGCAGTTATACGAACACCGGGGAGCTGTTTTTT
j_call: TRBJ2-2
clone_size: NA
v_call: TRBV6-5
d_call: NA

cdr3_aa: CASSGTGDQPQHF
cdr3_nt: TGTGCCAGCAGTGGGACAGGGGATCAGCCCCAGCATTTT
j_call: TRBJ1-5
clone_size: NA
v_call: TRBV12-3/TRBV12-4
d_call: TRBD1

cdr3_aa: CATSDRGLSYNEQFF
cdr3_nt: TGTGCCACCTCAGACAGGGGTCTTTCCTACAATGAGCAGTTCTTC
j_call: TRBJ2-1
clone_size: NA
v_call: TRBV19
d_call: TRBD1

cdr3_aa: CASSLGAPEGLFF
cdr3_nt: TGTGCCAGTAGTCTAGGGGCGCCGGAGGGGCTGTTTTTT
j_call: TRBJ2-2
clone_size: NA
v_call: TRBV19
d_call: NA

cdr3_aa: CASSQIKGTGYGYTF
cdr3_nt: TGTGCCAGCAGCCAAATAAAGGGTACAGGGTACGGCTACACCTTC
j_call: TRBJ1-2
clone_size: NA
v_call: TRBV4-2
d_call: NA

cdr3_aa: CASSATGSSGANVLTF
cdr3_nt: TGTGCCAGCAGCGCTACAGGGTCCTCTGGGGCCAACGTCCTGACTTTC
j_call: TRBJ2-6
clone_size: NA
v_call: TRBV6-4
d_call: NA

cdr3_aa: CASSGSREDTQYF
cdr3_nt: TGTGCCAGTAGCGGGAGTCGGGAAGATACGCAGTATTTT
j_call: TRBJ2-3
clone_size: NA
v_call: TRBV19
d_call: NA

cdr3_aa: CSVRDTLYSNQPQHF
cdr3_nt: TGCAGCGTGAGGGACACGCTTTATAGCAATCAGCCCCAGCATTTT
j_call: TRBJ1-5
clone_size: NA
v_call: TRBV29-1
d_call: NA